Listed below are T cell receptor beta chains from one sample, sequenced in a study of blood T cell repertoires in COVID-19. Clones were sequenced by immunoSEQ multiplex PCR, and TCRdb holds only the in-frame ones, with some missing. The sample has 150,000 or so clones; roughly 81% are singletons. The specimen was peripheral blood. These receptors were collected from a man aged 40-49 years who had recovered from COVID-19. CDR3s include the opening cysteine and the closing phenylalanine or tryptophan. D genes are given only for firm matches. Clone sizes are given selectively: once, few, many, or a class where the clone is expanded.

TRBV6-1	.	TRBJ2-7	.	CASSEASDSSYEQYF	TGTGCCAGCAGTGAAGCCTCGGACAGCTCCTACGAGCAGTACTTC
TRBV7-3	once	TRBJ1-2	TRBD1	CASSLREKGAYYGYTF	TGTGCCAGCAGCTTACGTGAGAAGGGGGCTTACTATGGCTACACCTTC
TRBV5-1	.	TRBJ2-3	TRBD2	CASSLRAGGTDTQYF	TGCGCCAGCAGCTTGCGCGCGGGAGGCACAGATACGCAGTATTTT
TRBV25-1	once	TRBJ1-5	TRBD1	CASRGTGDQPQHF	TGTGCCAGCCGCGGGACAGGGGATCAGCCCCAGCATTTT
TRBV27	.	TRBJ2-1	TRBD2	CASSLRSGTYNEQFF	TGTGCCAGCAGCCTTCGTAGCGGGACCTACAATGAGCAGTTCTTC
TRBV15	.	TRBJ2-5	.	CATSRGGDSETQYF	TGTGCCACCAGCAGAGGGGGGGATTCGGAGACCCAGTACTTC
TRBV11-2	.	TRBJ2-1	TRBD2	CASSLEAGGYEQFF	TGTGCCAGCAGCTTAGAAGCGGGGGGGTATGAGCAGTTCTTC
TRBV23-1	.	TRBJ2-3	.	CASSQSIEDTDTQYF	TGCGCCAGCAGTCAATCAATAGAAGACACAGATACGCAGTATTTT
TRBV27	few	TRBJ1-2	TRBD1	CASSPGQGLGYTF	TGTGCCAGCAGTCCGGGACAGGGCTTAGGCTACACCTTC
TRBV28	.	TRBJ2-7	.	CASSYRHPQGPAYEQYF	TGTGCCAGCAGTTACCGCCATCCACAGGGACCTGCCTACGAGCAGTACTTC
TRBV12-3/TRBV12-4	few	TRBJ1-1	.	CASSLAGREAFF	TGTGCCAGCAGTTTAGCCGGGAGAGAAGCTTTCTTT
TRBV7-9	once	TRBJ2-1	TRBD2	CASSSSGGAYNEQFF	TGTGCCAGCAGTTCTAGCGGGGGGGCCTACAATGAGCAGTTCTTC
TRBV2	.	TRBJ1-2	.	CASKAGRGNYGYTF	TGTGCCAGCAAAGCGGGGAGGGGAAACTATGGCTACACCTTC
TRBV5-8	.	TRBJ2-1	TRBD1	CASSFGTVPEQFF	TGTGCCAGCAGCTTTGGGACAGTTCCCGAGCAGTTCTTC
TRBV19	.	TRBJ2-7	TRBD1	CASSPGQGDHEQYF	TGTGCCAGTAGTCCGGGACAGGGGGACCACGAGCAGTACTTC
TRBV18	.	TRBJ2-7	TRBD1	CASSTSQGDYEQYF	TGTGCCAGCTCCACCTCCCAGGGGGACTACGAGCAGTACTTC
TRBV4-1	.	TRBJ1-5	TRBD1	CASSQDGTGNNQPQHF	TGCGCCAGCAGCCAAGACGGGACAGGGAACAATCAGCCCCAGCATTTT
TRBV18	.	TRBJ2-7	TRBD2	CASSPAGTRNYEQYF	TGTGCCAGCTCACCCGCCGGGACTAGAAACTACGAGCAGTACTTC
TRBV5-6	.	TRBJ2-1	TRBD2	CASSSGLVIHEQFF	TGTGCCAGCAGCTCGGGACTAGTCATTCATGAGCAGTTCTTC
TRBV28	.	TRBJ1-2	TRBD1	CASPRRVRGSNYGYTF	TGTGCCAGTCCAAGACGGGTCAGGGGGTCTAACTATGGCTACACCTTC
TRBV11-3	.	TRBJ1-2	.	CASSGQNYGYTF	TGTGCCAGCAGCGGTCAGAACTATGGCTACACCTTC
TRBV5-1	.	TRBJ1-4	TRBD1	CASNPGTADEKLFF	TGCGCCAGCAACCCCGGGACAGCAGATGAAAAACTGTTTTTT
TRBV9	once	TRBJ2-1	.	CASSVSRGGSYNEQFF	TGTGCCAGCAGCGTGTCGCGGGGTGGCTCCTACAATGAGCAGTTCTTC
TRBV21-1	.	TRBJ2-7	.	CAMNPAYEQYF	TGTGCAATGAATCCGGCCTACGAGCAGTACTTC
TRBV28	.	TRBJ1-2	.	CASSLSQAAGYTF	TGTGCCAGCAGTTTATCCCAGGCCGCTGGCTACACCTTC
TRBV27	.	TRBJ2-2	.	CASSGVPGTGELFF	TGTGCCAGCAGTGGTGTTCCAGGCACCGGGGAGCTGTTTTTT
TRBV6-5	.	TRBJ2-3	.	CASGTGVNTQYF	TGTGCCAGCGGGACGGGAGTTAATACGCAGTATTTT
TRBV12-3/TRBV12-4	.	TRBJ1-4	.	CASSATGNEKLFF	TGTGCCAGCAGTGCCACAGGCAATGAAAAACTGTTTTTT
TRBV27	.	TRBJ1-5	.	CASSLSSRDFTQPQHF	TGTGCCAGCAGTTTATCCTCCAGGGATTTCACTCAGCCCCAGCATTTT
TRBV29-1	.	TRBJ2-2	TRBD2	CSAPGLAGGPDTGELFF	TGCAGCGCTCCGGGACTAGCGGGAGGGCCCGACACCGGGGAGCTGTTTTTT
TRBV13	.	TRBJ1-2	.	CASGRASSMDYGYTF	TGTGCCAGCGGGCGGGCCTCCTCTATGGACTATGGCTACACCTTC
TRBV7-9	.	TRBJ2-3	TRBD2	CASSLAGTSGGLDTQYF	TGTGCCAGCAGCTTAGCCGGGACTAGCGGGGGATTAGATACGCAGTATTTT
TRBV7-2	.	TRBJ2-4	TRBD2	CASSQDTSGAKNIQYF	TGTGCCAGCAGCCAAGACACTAGCGGAGCCAAAAACATTCAGTACTTC
TRBV7-2	once	TRBJ2-7	TRBD1	CASSWEDRGDSYEQYF	TGTGCCAGCAGTTGGGAAGACAGGGGAGACTCCTACGAGCAGTACTTC
TRBV7-8	.	TRBJ2-7	.	CASSPRYEQYF	TGTGCCAGCAGCCCGCGCTACGAGCAGTACTTC